This T cell receptor (beta chain) was identified in a study of CD8 T cells in Susac syndrome. Germline V CDR1 and CDR2: ENHRY, SYGVKD. The CDR3 is made up of 18 amino acids. The V segment lost 6 bases and the J segment 3 bases; nucleotides outside the gene matches: 12. After extraction with the RNeasy kit, about 0.5 to 1 ug of the RNA was reverse transcribed using random hexamers. A single record per CDR3 protein comes from TCRdb applying MiXCR to the immunoSEQ multiplex PCR reads. This repertoire shows 150,000 to 190,000 distinct CDR3 sequences, 85% to 95% found once; its top ten account for more than 0.2%.

Sequenced: CD8+ T cells from PBMCs. This TCR derives from a human donor with multiple sclerosis. The chain joins TRBV10-3 to TRBJ2-3; 13 bases are a match to TRBD2. The CDR3 here is CAISGPGTSGVMTDTQYF. CDR3 in DNA: TGTGCCATCAGCGGTCCCGGGACTAGCGGGGTGATGACAGATACGCAGTATTTT.